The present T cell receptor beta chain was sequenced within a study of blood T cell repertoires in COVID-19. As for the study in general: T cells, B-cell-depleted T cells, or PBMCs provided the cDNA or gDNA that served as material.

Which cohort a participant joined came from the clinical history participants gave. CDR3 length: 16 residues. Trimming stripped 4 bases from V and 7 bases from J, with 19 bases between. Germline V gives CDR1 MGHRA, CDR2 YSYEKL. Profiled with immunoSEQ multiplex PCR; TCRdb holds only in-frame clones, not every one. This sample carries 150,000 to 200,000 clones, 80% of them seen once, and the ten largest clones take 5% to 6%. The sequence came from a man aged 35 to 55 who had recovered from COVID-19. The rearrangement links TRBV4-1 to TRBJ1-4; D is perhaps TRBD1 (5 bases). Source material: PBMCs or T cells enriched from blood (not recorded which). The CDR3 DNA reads TGCGCCAGCAGCCGGGAGGGGTTAGGGACGGCTGAAAAACTGTTTTTT. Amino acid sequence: CASSREGLGTAEKLFF.